A selection of T cell receptor beta chains follows, all from one sample in a study of radiotherapy plus CTLA-4 blockade in lung cancer. The table came from immunoSEQ multiplex PCR; TCRdb's copy has only in-frame clones and leaves some out. The sample includes over 80,000 clones, 80% to 90% of them seen just once. Sequenced here: peripheral blood, sampled from a patient treated with radiotherapy plus ipilimumab. These receptors all come from a human donor with non-small cell lung cancer who had stable disease on radiotherapy plus ipilimumab. CDR3s include the opening cysteine and the closing phenylalanine or tryptophan. Each record gives: D gene, J gene, clone size, V gene, CDR3 DNA, CDR3 protein. The D gene is left open where the match is weak. Where a row states a size, it is once, few, many or the class of an expanded clone; other rows omit it.

TRBD2 TRBJ2-1 - TRBV7-2 TGTGCCAGCAGCCGGTCGACTAGCGGGGGGGCCTGGGAGCAGTTCTTC CASSRSTSGGAWEQFF
TRBD1 TRBJ2-7 - TRBV18 TGTGCCAGCTCACCGGCGGGACAGGGGACCTACGAGCAGTACTTC CASSPAGQGTYEQYF
- TRBJ1-5 - TRBV28 TGTGCCAGCAGTTCTGGGGGGCCGGGTCAGCCCCAGCATTTT CASSSGGPGQPQHF
- TRBJ2-3 - TRBV5-1 TGCGCCAGCAGCTTGGACGGGGCTAGCACAGATACGCAGTATTTT CASSLDGASTDTQYF
- TRBJ2-7 few TRBV6-1 TGTGCCAGCACCGCGGACAGTCAGGAGCAGTACTTC CASTADSQEQYF
TRBD2 TRBJ2-1 - TRBV28 TGTGCCAGCAGTTTGGGGGGACTAGCGGGAGCATCTATCAATGAGCAGTTCTTC CASSLGGLAGASINEQFF
TRBD2 TRBJ2-1 once TRBV6-5 TGTGCCAGCAGTTACCTTGGACTAGCAGCAACCAATGAGCAGTTCTTC CASSYLGLAATNEQFF
- TRBJ2-7 - TRBV6-5 TGTGCCAGCAGTTACTTAGGACTTCAAGAGCAGTACTTC CASSYLGLQEQYF
TRBD2 TRBJ2-5 - TRBV6-5 TGTGCCAGCAGTAGCACTGGGGCGGGGGCCCAGTACTTC CASSSTGAGAQYF
- TRBJ1-4 - TRBV5-1 TGCGCCAGCAGCTCTGTGGGAGCAACTAATGAAAAACTGTTTTTT CASSSVGATNEKLFF
- TRBJ1-2 - TRBV5-1 TGCGCCAGCAGCTTGGAGGGCGCTAACTATGGCTACACCTTC CASSLEGANYGYTF
- TRBJ1-5 - TRBV27 TGTGCCAGCAGTTTTAGGGGACCCGGGAATCAGCCCCAGCATTTT CASSFRGPGNQPQHF
- TRBJ1-2 once TRBV2 TGTGCCAGCAGTGAAAACGGTAACTATGGCTACACCTTC CASSENGNYGYTF
- TRBJ1-6 few TRBV19 TGTGCCAAGCAGGGGAATGGGGGAAGTTCACCCCTCCACTTT CAKQGNGGSSPLHF
- TRBJ1-1 - TRBV7-2 TGTGCCAGCAGCTTGCGGATTTGGGGGAACACTGAAGCTTTCTTT CASSLRIWGNTEAFF
- TRBJ1-2 - TRBV2 TGTGCCAGCGGCAGTCTCTATGGCTACACCTTC CASGSLYGYTF
TRBD1 TRBJ2-7 - TRBV18 TGTGCCAGCTCACCAGGGACAGGGGGGCTCGAGCAGTACTTC CASSPGTGGLEQYF
- TRBJ1-5 once TRBV28 TGTGCCAGCAGTTTAAGGTTTCCGGGTCAGCCCCAGCATTTT CASSLRFPGQPQHF
TRBD1 TRBJ2-7 - TRBV4-2 TGTGCCAGCAGCCAAGAACGGCGCCGCGGGACAGGGAAGCCCTACGAGCAGTACTTC CASSQERRRGTGKPYEQYF
TRBD1 TRBJ1-1 - TRBV29-1 TGCAGCGTTGTGGGGGGGACAGGTGTCCGGAACACTGAAGCTTTCTTT CSVVGGTGVRNTEAFF
TRBD1 TRBJ1-5 - TRBV4-2 TGTGCCAGCAGCGTACAGGGGGCCAATCAGCCCCAGCATTTT CASSVQGANQPQHF
- TRBJ1-3 - TRBV9 TGTGCCAGCAGCGCCCCGACAGTGGGGAACACCATATATTTT CASSAPTVGNTIYF
- TRBJ1-4 - TRBV29-1 TGCAGCGTTCGCAGAAACTCTAATGAAAAACTGTTTTTT CSVRRNSNEKLFF
- TRBJ1-5 few TRBV30 TGTGCCTGGGATCTACAGAATCAGCCCCAGCATTTT CAWDLQNQPQHF
- TRBJ2-3 - TRBV27 TGTGCCATCAGAACAGTACGACGGACAGATACGCAGTATTTT CAIRTVRRTDTQYF
- TRBJ1-3 - TRBV18 TGTGCCAGCTCACCAAATCCGTCACCACAGCCCCTCTCTGGAAACACCATATATTTT CASSPNPSPQPLSGNTIYF
- TRBJ1-1 - TRBV18 TGTGCCAGCTCACCAATTCACAGGGCTGACACTGAAGCTTTCTTT CASSPIHRADTEAFF
TRBD1 TRBJ2-7 - TRBV19 TGTGCCAGGCCGGACAGGGGGCTTCCTTACGAGCAGTACTTC CARPDRGLPYEQYF
- TRBJ2-7 - TRBV11-2 TGTGCCAGCAGCTTTGGGAGCTCCTACGAGCAGTACTTC CASSFGSSYEQYF
- TRBJ2-7 - TRBV21-1 TGTGCCAGCGAACAACCGGGGGGGAACTACTACGAGCAGTACTTC CASEQPGGNYYEQYF
- TRBJ1-3 - TRBV5-1 TGCGCCAGCAGGGACCAGGTGAACACCATATATTTT CASRDQVNTIYF
- TRBJ2-7 - TRBV11-2 TGTGCCAGCAGCTTATTTTTATCAGGGGAAAGGTCCTACGAGCAGTACTTC CASSLFLSGERSYEQYF
TRBD1 TRBJ1-4 - TRBV30 TGTGCCTGGAGTGTACAGGGGGGGAATGAAAAACTGTTTTTT CAWSVQGGNEKLFF
- TRBJ1-6 few TRBV7-9 TGTGCCAGCAGCATAGAGGACTTTTCACCCCTCCACTTT CASSIEDFSPLHF
TRBD1 TRBJ1-6 - TRBV7-2 TGTGCCAGCAGCTCCGGGACAGGGAATTCACCCCTCCACTTT CASSSGTGNSPLHF
TRBD2 TRBJ2-7 - TRBV13 TGTGCCAGCAGCGCCCGACTAGCGGGGGATTACGAGCAGTACTTC CASSARLAGDYEQYF
- TRBJ1-1 - TRBV6-5 TGTGCCAGCAGTTATGAAAGAAACACTGAAGCTTTCTTT CASSYERNTEAFF
TRBD1 TRBJ2-3 - TRBV7-2 TGTGCCAGCAGCTTACACAGGGGGCGCGGCACAGATACGCAGTATTTT CASSLHRGRGTDTQYF
TRBD1 TRBJ2-3 - TRBV5-1 TGCGCCAGCAGCTCGGCCGGGACAGGGAAGGTGACAGATACGCAGTATTTT CASSSAGTGKVTDTQYF
- TRBJ1-5 - TRBV18 TGTGCCAGCTCACTCGGACAGAATCAGCCCCAGCATTTT CASSLGQNQPQHF
TRBD2 TRBJ2-1 - TRBV6-4 TGTGCCAGCAGTGAGAAGTTAGCGGGAGATGATGAGCAGTTCTTC CASSEKLAGDDEQFF
- TRBJ1-1 - TRBV5-4 TGTGCCAGCAGTTACCCAGACACTGAAGCTTTCTTT CASSYPDTEAFF
TRBD1 TRBJ1-2 - TRBV28 TGTGCCAGCAGTAAGGGGACAGACTACTATGGCTACACCTTC CASSKGTDYYGYTF
TRBD1 TRBJ1-5 few TRBV23-1 TGCGCCAGCAGTCAATCTCAGGACAGGCTTGCCACTGATAATCAGCCCCAGCATTTT CASSQSQDRLATDNQPQHF
- TRBJ1-5 - TRBV6-5 TGTGCCAGCAGTCTTAGTAAACAGCCCCAGCATTTT CASSLSKQPQHF
- TRBJ2-7 - TRBV27 TGTGCCAGCAGTTTCCGGGACATCGGCTACGAGCAGTACTTC CASSFRDIGYEQYF
- TRBJ2-3 - TRBV6-4 TGTGCCAGCAGTGACCCGGACACAGATACGCAGTATTTT CASSDPDTDTQYF
- TRBJ2-5 few TRBV2 TGTGCCAGCACTGAAACTAGCTTCCTTCAAGAGACCCAGTACTTC CASTETSFLQETQYF
- TRBJ2-3 - TRBV20-1 TGCAGTGCTACAGTCACAGATACGCAGTATTTT CSATVTDTQYF
- TRBJ1-2 - TRBV29-1 TGCAGCGCTTCCGGGACCGCTATTTTGACTGGCTACACCTTC CSASGTAILTGYTF
TRBD1 TRBJ1-4 - TRBV5-1 TGCGCCAGCAGCTTGGAAGGCAGGGGGTTTGAAAAACTGTTTTTT CASSLEGRGFEKLFF